Included here is one TCR beta chain sequence, with context. Its antigen is not identified. These data are taken from a study of vaccination and CD4 T cells after COVID-19. About the study: Those taking part got two shots of either the BNT162b2 or the mRNA-1273 vaccine. Post-COVID specimens were obtained a median 101 days after diagnosis (range 35 to 161).

MiXCR was run by TCRdb on the PCR reads, yielding one entry per CDR3 protein. The table records 15,000 to 20,000 distinct CDR3 sequences, approximately 67% of them present only once. Overall study findings and caveats: Relatively few convalescent patients were studied; early post-infection timepoints were not included.

Between the trimmed V and J ends, which lost 6 bases and 6 bases, there was a span of 18 bases. Germline V gene sequence: CDR1 DFQATT, CDR2 SNEGSKA (reference sequence). The CDR3 has 14 residues. The TCR originated in a human donor who had recovered from COVID-19. Sequenced here: CD4+ T cells from blood, sampled before SARS-CoV-2 vaccination. The chain employs TRBV20-1 and TRBJ2-1; D tentatively reads TRBD1 or TRBD2 (6 bases each). The CDR3 reads CSALTPQGGNEQFF. The CDR3 DNA sequence: TGCAGTGCCCTCACCCCACAGGGAGGCAATGAGCAGTTCTTC.